These T cell receptor beta chains were read from a single sample in a study of T cell repertoires in cytomegalovirus infection. TCRdb reprocessed the reads via MiXCR and lists one record per CDR3 protein. The sample includes about 320,000 distinct CDR3 sequences, over 7.5% seen only once; the top ten take 4.3%. Sequencing was carried out using PBMCs. These receptors were obtained from a human donor in good health (CMV status not recorded). Some clones in this sample may be carry-over from other donors' samples. The CDR3 runs from the conserved cysteine through the conserved F or W. The order of the fields is D gene, clone size, V gene, J gene, CDR3 protein, CDR3 DNA. A D gene is named only where the DNA matches it firmly. Some rows mark clone size as missing; the rest say once, few, many or name a class of expanded clone.

d_gene: TRBD1
abundance: few
v_gene: TRBV28
j_gene: TRBJ1-5
CDR3aa: CASCSPGTPGTGGGRQPQHF
CDR3nt: TGTGCCAGCTGTTCCCCCGGGACGCCGGGGACAGGGGGCGGACGACAGCCCCAGCATTTT

d_gene: NA
abundance: few
v_gene: TRBV6-8
j_gene: TRBJ1-2
CDR3aa: CASSYASRDNYGYTF
CDR3nt: TGTGCCAGCAGTTACGCCTCGCGGGACAACTATGGCTACACCTTC

d_gene: NA
abundance: many
v_gene: TRBV7-6
j_gene: TRBJ2-4
CDR3aa: CASSDHRVGAKNIQYF
CDR3nt: TGTGCCAGCAGCGACCACAGAGTGGGGGCCAAAAACATTCAGTACTTC

d_gene: NA
abundance: few
v_gene: TRBV5-1
j_gene: TRBJ1-4
CDR3aa: CASSPPTPTNEKLFF
CDR3nt: TGCGCCAGCAGCCCACCGACTCCAACTAATGAAAAACTGTTTTTT

d_gene: NA
abundance: few
v_gene: TRBV5-6
j_gene: TRBJ1-2
CDR3aa: CASSLVAQGGYGYTF
CDR3nt: TGTGCCAGCAGCTTGGTAGCACAGGGTGGATATGGCTACACCTTC

d_gene: TRBD1
abundance: many
v_gene: TRBV7-2
j_gene: TRBJ1-5
CDR3aa: CASSLGQGVSNQPQHF
CDR3nt: TGTGCCAGCAGCTTAGGACAGGGGGTGAGCAATCAGCCCCAGCATTTT

d_gene: NA
abundance: many
v_gene: TRBV20-1
j_gene: TRBJ1-1
CDR3aa: CSAQVIEAFF
CDR3nt: TGCAGTGCCCAGGTGATTGAAGCTTTCTTT

d_gene: NA
abundance: many
v_gene: TRBV10-3
j_gene: TRBJ2-7
CDR3aa: CAISGAGIASSYEQYF
CDR3nt: TGTGCCATCAGTGGGGCGGGTATTGCTAGCTCCTACGAGCAGTACTTC

d_gene: NA
abundance: many
v_gene: TRBV28
j_gene: TRBJ1-2
CDR3aa: CASSLLTVGNYGYTF
CDR3nt: TGTGCCAGCAGTTTACTAACAGTGGGGAACTATGGCTACACCTTC

d_gene: TRBD2
abundance: NA
v_gene: TRBV15
j_gene: TRBJ2-3
CDR3aa: CATSRDFGGRASTDTQYF
CDR3nt: TGTGCCACCAGCAGAGATTTCGGCGGGAGAGCTAGCACAGATACGCAGTATTTT

d_gene: NA
abundance: NA
v_gene: TRBV4-3
j_gene: TRBJ2-1
CDR3aa: CASSQPGQAGEQFF
CDR3nt: TGCGCCAGCAGCCAACCGGGGCAGGCGGGTGAGCAGTTCTTC

d_gene: NA
abundance: few
v_gene: TRBV7-3
j_gene: TRBJ2-6
CDR3aa: CASSLATGTGANVLTF
CDR3nt: TGTGCCAGCAGCTTAGCGACGGGAACTGGGGCCAACGTCCTGACTTTC

d_gene: NA
abundance: few
v_gene: TRBV4-3
j_gene: TRBJ2-2
CDR3aa: CASSQPLTGNAGELFF
CDR3nt: TGCGCCAGCAGCCAACCGCTAACAGGGAACGCCGGGGAGCTGTTTTTT

d_gene: TRBD1
abundance: few
v_gene: TRBV19
j_gene: TRBJ1-6
CDR3aa: CASRTTGVSNSPLHF
CDR3nt: TGTGCCAGTAGAACAACAGGGGTCTCGAATTCACCCCTCCACTTT

d_gene: NA
abundance: few
v_gene: TRBV12-3/TRBV12-4
j_gene: TRBJ2-3
CDR3aa: CASTETGLHTQYF
CDR3nt: TGTGCCAGCACCGAGACAGGCCTCCATACGCAGTATTTT

d_gene: NA
abundance: NA
v_gene: TRBV6-2/TRBV6-3
j_gene: TRBJ2-6
CDR3aa: CASRRGHSGANVLTF
CDR3nt: TGTGCCAGCAGGAGAGGGCACTCTGGGGCCAACGTCCTGACTTTC

d_gene: TRBD1
abundance: few
v_gene: TRBV7-2
j_gene: TRBJ2-5
CDR3aa: CASSWLPGGETQYF
CDR3nt: TGTGCCAGCAGCTGGCTACCAGGGGGAGAGACCCAGTACTTC

d_gene: TRBD1
abundance: few
v_gene: TRBV7-6
j_gene: TRBJ2-1
CDR3aa: CASSHRQGPYNEQFF
CDR3nt: TGTGCCAGCAGCCACCGACAGGGTCCCTACAATGAGCAGTTCTTC

d_gene: NA
abundance: few
v_gene: TRBV7-2
j_gene: TRBJ1-3
CDR3aa: CASSLAPDTIYF
CDR3nt: TGTGCCAGCAGCTTAGCCCCGGACACCATATATTTT

d_gene: TRBD2
abundance: few
v_gene: TRBV28
j_gene: TRBJ2-2
CDR3aa: CASKTSGSNTGELFF
CDR3nt: TGTGCCAGCAAGACTAGCGGGAGTAACACCGGGGAGCTGTTTTTT

d_gene: TRBD1
abundance: many
v_gene: TRBV20-1
j_gene: TRBJ2-7
CDR3aa: CSAHSGQGIPYEQYF
CDR3nt: TGCAGTGCTCACTCTGGACAGGGAATCCCCTACGAGCAGTACTTC

d_gene: NA
abundance: NA
v_gene: TRBV20-1
j_gene: TRBJ2-3
CDR3aa: CSARDPRSPVADTQYF
CDR3nt: TGCAGTGCTAGAGATCCGCGCAGTCCCGTGGCAGATACGCAGTATTTT

d_gene: NA
abundance: NA
v_gene: TRBV11-2
j_gene: TRBJ2-3
CDR3aa: CASSLISITDTQYF
CDR3nt: TGTGCCAGCAGCTTAATCTCCATTACAGATACGCAGTATTTT

d_gene: NA
abundance: many
v_gene: TRBV12-5
j_gene: TRBJ1-5
CDR3aa: CASGEVAQPQHF
CDR3nt: TGTGCTAGTGGTGAGGTAGCTCAGCCCCAGCATTTT

d_gene: TRBD1
abundance: NA
v_gene: TRBV6-2/TRBV6-3
j_gene: TRBJ1-6
CDR3aa: CASRTGGNSYNSPLHF
CDR3nt: TGTGCCAGCAGGACAGGGGGCAACTCCTATAATTCACCCCTCCACTTT

d_gene: NA
abundance: few
v_gene: TRBV7-6
j_gene: TRBJ1-1
CDR3aa: CASSFPLAGNTEAFF
CDR3nt: TGTGCCAGCAGCTTCCCCCTAGCGGGGAACACTGAAGCTTTCTTT

d_gene: NA
abundance: many
v_gene: TRBV7-2
j_gene: TRBJ1-1
CDR3aa: CASSRSHLGGTEAFF
CDR3nt: TGTGCCAGCAGCCGCTCGCATTTGGGTGGCACTGAAGCTTTCTTT

d_gene: TRBD2
abundance: NA
v_gene: TRBV7-2
j_gene: TRBJ2-1
CDR3aa: CASSLYGGGANEQFF
CDR3nt: TGTGCCAGCAGCTTGTACGGGGGGGGGGCGAATGAGCAGTTCTTC

d_gene: NA
abundance: NA
v_gene: TRBV12-3/TRBV12-4
j_gene: TRBJ1-5
CDR3aa: CATGAGGGQPQHF
CDR3nt: TGTGCCACCGGGGCGGGAGGAGGTCAGCCCCAGCATTTT

d_gene: NA
abundance: many
v_gene: TRBV7-6
j_gene: TRBJ1-3
CDR3aa: CASSLGVVGDTIYF
CDR3nt: TGTGCCAGCAGCTTAGGGGTCGTCGGGGACACCATATATTTT

d_gene: NA
abundance: few
v_gene: TRBV20-1
j_gene: TRBJ2-1
CDR3aa: CSARGSPGKVYNEQFF
CDR3nt: TGCAGTGCTAGGGGGAGCCCTGGGAAGGTTTACAATGAGCAGTTCTTC

d_gene: NA
abundance: few
v_gene: TRBV4-2
j_gene: TRBJ2-7
CDR3aa: CASSQGGGRIYEQYF
CDR3nt: TGTGCCAGCAGCCAAGGGGGGGGGCGTATTTACGAGCAGTACTTC

d_gene: TRBD1
abundance: many
v_gene: TRBV6-2/TRBV6-3
j_gene: TRBJ2-6
CDR3aa: CASRYDEDRVLSGANVLTF
CDR3nt: TGTGCCAGCAGATACGATGAGGACAGGGTGCTCTCTGGGGCCAACGTCCTGACTTTC

d_gene: TRBD2
abundance: NA
v_gene: TRBV10-3
j_gene: TRBJ2-1
CDR3aa: CAISESLLADSYNEQFF
CDR3nt: TGTGCCATCAGTGAGTCTTTACTAGCGGACTCCTACAATGAGCAGTTCTTC

d_gene: TRBD1
abundance: many
v_gene: TRBV7-8
j_gene: TRBJ2-2
CDR3aa: CASSLATGGNTGELFF
CDR3nt: TGTGCCAGCAGCTTAGCGACAGGGGGGAACACCGGGGAGCTGTTTTTT

d_gene: NA
abundance: many
v_gene: TRBV7-2
j_gene: TRBJ1-1
CDR3aa: CASSSQGWHTEAFF
CDR3nt: TGTGCCAGCAGCTCCCAGGGGTGGCACACTGAAGCTTTCTTT

d_gene: TRBD2
abundance: few
v_gene: TRBV6-2/TRBV6-3
j_gene: TRBJ2-1
CDR3aa: CASTYPAGRDEQFF
CDR3nt: TGTGCCAGCACCTACCCCGCAGGGAGGGATGAGCAGTTCTTC

d_gene: TRBD1
abundance: many
v_gene: TRBV7-8
j_gene: TRBJ1-3
CDR3aa: CASSHNRGKAGNTIYF
CDR3nt: TGTGCCAGCAGCCATAACAGGGGAAAGGCCGGAAACACCATATATTTT

d_gene: NA
abundance: many
v_gene: TRBV20-1
j_gene: TRBJ2-3
CDR3aa: CSARDSSTDTQYF
CDR3nt: TGCAGTGCCCGGGACTCTAGCACAGATACGCAGTATTTT

d_gene: NA
abundance: NA
v_gene: TRBV18
j_gene: TRBJ1-5
CDR3aa: CASSPSAPGGNQPQHF
CDR3nt: TGTGCCAGCTCTCCTTCGGCCCCTGGTGGCAATCAGCCCCAGCATTTT

d_gene: TRBD2
abundance: few
v_gene: TRBV7-2
j_gene: TRBJ2-7
CDR3aa: CASSLAGTSTYEQYF
CDR3nt: TGTGCCAGCAGCTTGGCCGGGACTAGTACCTACGAGCAGTACTTC

d_gene: TRBD1
abundance: few
v_gene: TRBV7-2
j_gene: TRBJ2-7
CDR3aa: CASSLVGQGANEQYF
CDR3nt: TGTGCCAGCAGCTTAGTGGGACAGGGGGCAAACGAGCAGTACTTC

d_gene: TRBD2
abundance: few
v_gene: TRBV20-1
j_gene: TRBJ2-1
CDR3aa: CSARVAGAGGIYNEQFF
CDR3nt: TGCAGTGCTAGAGTCGCTGGGGCGGGGGGCATCTACAATGAGCAGTTCTTC

d_gene: TRBD1
abundance: many
v_gene: TRBV7-2
j_gene: TRBJ2-1
CDR3aa: CASSSGTGYNEQFF
CDR3nt: TGTGCCAGCAGCTCTGGGACAGGCTACAATGAGCAGTTCTTC

d_gene: NA
abundance: many
v_gene: TRBV7-2
j_gene: TRBJ1-5
CDR3aa: CASSSSSGNQPQHF
CDR3nt: TGTGCCAGCAGCTCGAGTTCGGGCAATCAGCCCCAGCATTTT

d_gene: NA
abundance: few
v_gene: TRBV28
j_gene: TRBJ2-7
CDR3aa: CASSLKGHEQYF
CDR3nt: TGTGCCAGCAGTTTAAAGGGACACGAGCAGTACTTC

d_gene: TRBD2
abundance: many
v_gene: TRBV6-2/TRBV6-3
j_gene: TRBJ2-3
CDR3aa: CASRRVSGGAHDTQYF
CDR3nt: TGTGCCAGCCGACGGGTGAGCGGGGGGGCCCATGATACGCAGTATTTT

d_gene: NA
abundance: NA
v_gene: TRBV20-1
j_gene: TRBJ1-3
CDR3aa: CSASSGSALRGNTIYF
CDR3nt: TGCAGTGCTAGCTCCGGCAGCGCCCTTAGGGGAAACACCATATATTTT

d_gene: NA
abundance: few
v_gene: TRBV20-1
j_gene: TRBJ2-7
CDR3aa: CSARGHLSYEQYF
CDR3nt: TGCAGTGCTAGAGGACACCTCTCCTACGAGCAGTACTTC

d_gene: NA
abundance: many
v_gene: TRBV19
j_gene: TRBJ2-6
CDR3aa: CASNPPGLRDGANVLTF
CDR3nt: TGTGCCAGTAACCCACCGGGACTGAGGGACGGGGCCAACGTCCTGACTTTC

d_gene: NA
abundance: NA
v_gene: TRBV18
j_gene: TRBJ1-1
CDR3aa: CVSSTTALDTEAFF
CDR3nt: TGTGTCAGCTCAACTACAGCTTTGGACACTGAAGCTTTCTTT

d_gene: NA
abundance: few
v_gene: TRBV9
j_gene: TRBJ1-6
CDR3aa: CASSVSTARNSPLHF
CDR3nt: TGTGCCAGCAGCGTATCTACCGCGAGAAATTCACCCCTCCACTTT

d_gene: TRBD2
abundance: NA
v_gene: TRBV6-6
j_gene: TRBJ2-7
CDR3aa: CASSYGAGGGEQYF
CDR3nt: TGTGCCAGCAGTTACGGAGCGGGGGGGGGCGAGCAGTACTTC

d_gene: NA
abundance: many
v_gene: TRBV28
j_gene: TRBJ2-7
CDR3aa: CASSSGLTYEQYF
CDR3nt: TGTGCCAGCAGCTCTGGACTTACCTACGAGCAGTACTTC